One sample yielded the 14 T cell receptor beta chains listed below, sequenced in a study (dated by TCRdb to about 2015). Receptor amplification or capture employed 5' RACE. TCRdb names Illumina MiSeq as the instrument used. The public reads were reprocessed in TCRdb via fastp at Q25 and MiXCR, keeping in-frame beta chains. CDR3 protein duplicates are merged, each entry listing the most common genes and DNA. The sample has roughly 23,000 distinct CDR3 sequences on record, less than 40% of them singletons. Of the sample, roughly 2.4% falls within the top ten clones. Sequenced sample: tumor-infiltrating naive CD4+ T cells sorted from the breast tumor. Taken with the paper, the label for cell subset or site translates to: naive CD4+ T cells, CD4+CD45RA+CD25-. The receptors here all came from a female donor with breast cancer.

This clonotype appeared many times. The chain has TRBV20-1 and TRBJ1-5, with unresolved D. The CDR3 covers 14 residues. The germline V and J ends were trimmed by 0 bases and 1 base, with 7 bases remaining between them. Germline CDR1 is DFQATT and CDR2 is SNEGSKA (reference sequence). The CDR3 sequence is CSAREGWSNQPQHF. The CDR3 DNA follows: TGCAGTGCTAGAGAGGGCTGGAGCAATCAGCCCCAGCATTTT.

This clonotype was seen many times. This sequence joins TRBV20-1 and TRBJ2-1; D remains unclear. With 3 bases removed from V and 13 bases from J, the gap between germline ends came to 13 bases. Germline values: CDR1 DFQATT, CDR2 SNEGSKA (reference sequence). CDR3 length: 11 residues. The CDR3 sequence: CSARGELDQFF. The CDR3 bases are TGCAGTGCTAGGGGCGAGTTAGATCAGTTCTTC.

This clonotype appeared a single time. V usage is TRBV20-1 and J usage is TRBJ2-3; TRBD1 agrees at 10 bases. Trimming at V came to 5 bases and at J to 4 bases, leaving 6 bases not matched to a gene. Germline V CDR1 and CDR2: DFQATT, SNEGSKA (reference sequence). The CDR3 is made up of 14 amino acids. The CDR3 reads CSASRTGGSDTQYF. The CDR3 nucleotides read TGCAGTGCTTCGAGGACAGGGGGTTCAGATACGCAGTATTTT.

This clonotype qualifies as medium-sized. The rearrangement links TRBV28 to TRBJ2-3, with TRBD1 identical over 11 bases. Per germline, CDR1 MDHEN and CDR2 SYDVKM. The CDR3 spans 16 residues. Losses at the gene ends were 5 bases for V and 5 bases for J; bases not matched to a gene: 9. In DNA form, the CDR3 reads TGTGCCAGCAGTACCCCCGGACAGGGGGCAAAAGATACGCAGTATTTT. The encoded protein is CASSTPGQGAKDTQYF.

This clonotype rates as medium-sized. This chain uses TRBV20-1 with TRBJ2-1; D unresolved. The CDR3 has 14 amino acids. Trimming pared 6 bases from V and 4 bases from J, leaving 16 bases between. Per the germline V gene, CDR1 is DFQATT and CDR2 is SNEGSKA (reference sequence). The CDR3 loop is CSAQLELLYNEQFF. The CDR3 DNA follows: TGCAGTGCGCAACTTGAGTTGCTTTACAATGAGCAGTTCTTC.

The chain carries TRBV27 and TRBJ1-1, with TRBD1 identical over 10 bases. J was trimmed by 0 bases and V by 6 bases; bases with no gene match: 7. The CDR3 runs 16 residues. CDR1 is MNHEY and CDR2 is SMNVEV in the germline V gene (reference sequence). CDR3 in amino acids: CASRPDRGLVNTEAFF. CDR3 sequence (DNA): TGTGCCAGCAGGCCCGACAGGGGGCTAGTGAACACTGAAGCTTTCTTT.

The rearrangement joins TRBV3-1 to TRBJ2-1; 7 nucleotides match TRBD2. Losses at the gene ends were 4 bases for V and 3 bases for J; bases not matched to a gene: 6. This CDR3 region has 15 residues. The germline V gene has CDR1 LGHDT and CDR2 YNNKEL (reference sequence). CDR3 coding DNA: TGTGCCAGCAGCCGGGCGGGAGCGCTCTACAATGAGCAGTTCTTC. This translates into CASSRAGALYNEQFF.

This clonotype occurred a few times. The V gene is TRBV12-3 or TRBV12-4, the J gene TRBJ1-4; weak D call: TRBD1 (5 bases). The V and J ends lost 1 base and 0 bases respectively, with 15 bases between them. CDR3 length: 18 amino acids. This CDR3 is CASSLVGVWGATNEKLFF. The CDR3 DNA follows: TGTGCCAGCAGTTTAGTGGGGGTATGGGGTGCAACTAATGAAAAACTGTTTTTT.

In its sample, this clonotype was seen many times. The chain couples TRBV20-1 to TRBJ2-5; 8 bases are a match to TRBD2. Germline CDR1 is DFQATT and CDR2 is SNEGSKA (reference sequence). This CDR3 has 14 amino acids. V shed 6 bases, J shed 1 base, and the junction held 7 bases outside the gene matches. The CDR3 sequence: CSAKPTSVQETQYF. As DNA, the CDR3 is TGCAGTGCAAAACCGACTAGCGTCCAAGAGACCCAGTACTTC.

To note about this clonotype: This may come from a read error, since a much larger clone is one base off. V gene TRBV2 combines with J gene TRBJ2-1, with 8 bases identical to TRBD2. J was trimmed by 6 bases and V by 8 bases; bases with no gene match: 9. The CDR3 totals 14 residues. CDR1 is SNHLY, CDR2 FYNNEI, per germline. In DNA form, the CDR3 reads TGTGCCAGCGGTAAGGCGGGAGGCCGCAATGAGCAGTTCTTC. Protein sequence: CASGKAGGRNEQFF. The whole variable domain, filled in from reference TRBV2 and TRBJ2-1, reads EPEVTQTPSHQVTQMGQEVILRCVPISNHLYFYWYRQILGQKVEFLVSFYNNEISEKSEIFDDQFSVERPDGSNFTLKIRSTKLEDSAMYFCASGKAGGRNEQFFGPGTRLTVL.

CDR3 DNA: TGTGCCAGCAGCCGTGGACAGAGCACTGAAGCTTTCTTT. Translated: CASSRGQSTEAFF. The chain has TRBV9 and TRBJ1-1, with a weak D call TRBD1 (6 bases). V lost 4 bases and J lost 4, with 11 bases in between. The CDR3 totals 13 residues. CDR1 and CDR2 from the germline V gene are SGDLS and YYNGEE.

This clonotype was detected a few times. The chain links TRBV20-1 to TRBJ1-2; the D gene is possibly TRBD1 (5 bases). The ends were cut back, 1 base at V and 4 bases at J, with 13 bases in the middle. Germline CDR1 is DFQATT and CDR2 is SNEGSKA (reference sequence). This CDR3 comprises 14 residues. CDR3 DNA sequence: TGCAGTGCTAGAGGGGGCGCTGGGCTCTATGGCTACACCTTC. As protein: CSARGGAGLYGYTF.

This clonotype counts as medium-sized. CDR3 amino acids: CASSPKGQGGNEQFF. The CDR3, as DNA: TGTGCCAGCAGCCCTAAAGGACAGGGTGGCAATGAGCAGTTCTTC. The rearrangement links TRBV7-3 to TRBJ2-1, with 8 bases aligning to TRBD1. CDR3 length: 15 residues. In germline, CDR1 is SGHTA, CDR2 FQGTGA. V trimming: 5 bases; J trimming: 6 bases; junction bases outside the gene matches: 9.

Worth noting for this clonotype: This may come from a read error, since a much larger clone is one base off. The CDR3 does not close with the conserved phenylalanine or tryptophan, likely indicating a read error. The V call is TRBV4-1, the J call TRBJ2-1, with D unresolved. The V and J ends lost 3 bases and 5 bases respectively, with 5 bases between them. The CDR3 contains 12 residues. In germline, CDR1 is MGHRA, CDR2 YSYEKL. CDR3 nucleotides: TGCGCCAGCAGCCAGGATAACAATGAGCAGTTCTGC. Encoded protein: CASSQDNNEQFC.